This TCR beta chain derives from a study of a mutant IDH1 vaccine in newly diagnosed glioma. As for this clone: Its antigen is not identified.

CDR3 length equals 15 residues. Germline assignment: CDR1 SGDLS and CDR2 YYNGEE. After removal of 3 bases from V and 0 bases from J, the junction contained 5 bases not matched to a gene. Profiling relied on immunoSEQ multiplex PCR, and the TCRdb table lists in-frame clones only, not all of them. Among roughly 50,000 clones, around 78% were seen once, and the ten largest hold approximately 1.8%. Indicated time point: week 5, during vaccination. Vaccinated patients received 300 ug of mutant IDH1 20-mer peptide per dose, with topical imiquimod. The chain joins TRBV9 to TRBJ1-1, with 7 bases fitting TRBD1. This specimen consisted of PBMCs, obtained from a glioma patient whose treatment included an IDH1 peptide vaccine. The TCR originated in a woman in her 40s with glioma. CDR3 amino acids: CASSADQGVNTEAFF. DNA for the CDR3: TGTGCCAGCAGCGCCGACCAGGGGGTGAACACTGAAGCTTTCTTT.